The present T cell receptor beta chain was sequenced within a study of T-cell memory formation after mild COVID-19. Study details: There were largely donor-specific TCR clusters.

There are many counts of this clonotype. TCRdb reanalysed the 5' RACE reads using MiXCR and keeps one entry per CDR3 protein. The sample includes 450,000 to 650,000 distinct CDR3 sequences, roughly a fifth seen only once; the top ten take about 8.4%. The source material was PBMCs or a T cell subset sorted from them (not recorded which). The clonotype comes from an adult woman who had mild COVID-19 (a few samples of this study predate the infection). Cell type and time point are not known.

The CDR3 sequence: CASSRFDSMRNYGYTF. The CDR3 bases are TGTGCCAGCAGTCGTTTTGACAGCATGAGAAACTATGGCTACACCTTC. The genes are TRBV12-3 or TRBV12-4 and TRBJ1-2, with a tentative D call TRBD1 (5 bases). V shed 5 bases and J shed 2 bases, with 18 bases lying between them. CDR3 size: 16 residues.